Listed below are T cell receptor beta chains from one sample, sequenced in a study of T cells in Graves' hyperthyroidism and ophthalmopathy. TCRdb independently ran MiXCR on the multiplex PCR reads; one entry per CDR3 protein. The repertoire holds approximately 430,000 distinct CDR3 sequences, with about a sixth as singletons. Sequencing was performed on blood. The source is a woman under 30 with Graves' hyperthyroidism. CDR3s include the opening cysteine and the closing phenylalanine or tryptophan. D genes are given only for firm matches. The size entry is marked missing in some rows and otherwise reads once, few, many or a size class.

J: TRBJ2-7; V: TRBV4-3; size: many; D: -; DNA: TGCGCCAGCAGCCAAGCGGGACTCTTCTACGAGCAGTACTTC; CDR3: CASSQAGLFYEQYF
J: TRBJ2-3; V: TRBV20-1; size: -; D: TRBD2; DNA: TGCAGTGCTAGAGATAGGCGGGAGTGGAAAGATACGCAGTATTTT; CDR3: CSARDRREWKDTQYF
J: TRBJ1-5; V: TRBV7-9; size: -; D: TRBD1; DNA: TGTGCCAGCAGCGGAACCGGGACAGGGGCGAGCAATCAGCCCCAGCATTTT; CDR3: CASSGTGTGASNQPQHF
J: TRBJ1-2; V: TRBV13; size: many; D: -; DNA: TGTGCCAGCAAGAGGTTAGCTAACTATGGCTACACCTTC; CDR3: CASKRLANYGYTF
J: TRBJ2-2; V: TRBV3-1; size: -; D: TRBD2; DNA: TGTGCCAGCAGCCAAAAAGCGGGAGCCCACGGGGAGCTGTTTTTT; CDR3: CASSQKAGAHGELFF
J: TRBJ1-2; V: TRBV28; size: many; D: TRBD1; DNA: TGTGCCAGCAGTACCTTTCGGACAGGGGGCGCAAGGGATGGCTACACCTTC; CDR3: CASSTFRTGGARDGYTF
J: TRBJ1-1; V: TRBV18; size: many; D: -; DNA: TGTGCCAGCTCACCGTTACCGACAGGCAAGAACACTGAAGCTTTCTTT; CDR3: CASSPLPTGKNTEAFF
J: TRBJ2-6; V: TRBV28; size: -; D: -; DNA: TGTGCCAGCCTCGGGGGGACACGACCGGGGGGGGCCAACGTCCTGACTTTC; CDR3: CASLGGTRPGGANVLTF
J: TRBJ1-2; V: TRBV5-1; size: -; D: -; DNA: TGCGCCAGCAGCTTGGTCCGGGACGCGGGACCCTATGGCTACACCTTC; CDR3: CASSLVRDAGPYGYTF
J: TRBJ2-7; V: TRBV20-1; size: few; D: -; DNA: TGCAGTGCTAGAGACAAACAGGTTCCCTACGAGCAGTACTTC; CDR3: CSARDKQVPYEQYF
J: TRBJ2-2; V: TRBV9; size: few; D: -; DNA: TGTGCCAGCAGCGTAGGGAGGGGCTCGAACACCGGGGAGCTGTTTTTT; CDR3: CASSVGRGSNTGELFF
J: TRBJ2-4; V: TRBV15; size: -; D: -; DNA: TGTGCCACCAGCAGAGAGCCGAAAAACATTCAGTACTTC; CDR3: CATSREPKNIQYF